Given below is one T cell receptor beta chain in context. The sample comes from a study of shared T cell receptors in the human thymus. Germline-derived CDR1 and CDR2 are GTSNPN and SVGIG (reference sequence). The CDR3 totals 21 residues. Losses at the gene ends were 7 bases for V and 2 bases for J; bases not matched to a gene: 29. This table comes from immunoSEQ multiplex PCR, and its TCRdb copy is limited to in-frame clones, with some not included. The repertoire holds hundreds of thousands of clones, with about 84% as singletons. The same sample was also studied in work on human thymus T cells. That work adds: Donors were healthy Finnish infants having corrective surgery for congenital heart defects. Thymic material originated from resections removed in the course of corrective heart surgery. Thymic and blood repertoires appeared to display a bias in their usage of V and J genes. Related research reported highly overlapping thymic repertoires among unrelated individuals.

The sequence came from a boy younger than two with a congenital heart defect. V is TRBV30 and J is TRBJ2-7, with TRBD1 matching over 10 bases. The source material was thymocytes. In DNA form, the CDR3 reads TGTGCCTCCACCCAACGACAGGGGGCGTTGGAAGTAGCGGGAAAGGCCTACGAGCAGTACTTC. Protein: CASTQRQGALEVAGKAYEQYF.